The T cell receptor (beta chain) under discussion was sequenced for a study of T cells in narcolepsy. Study details: Patients with NT1 or NT2 and healthy control donors were enrolled.

The sample holds a few counts of this clone. Its antigen is unknown. This CDR3 has 11 residues. The germline gives CDR1 MNHEY, CDR2 SVGAGI. V was cut by 8 bases and J by 7 bases, with 12 bases left in between. Clones were sequenced by immunoSEQ multiplex PCR, and TCRdb holds only the in-frame ones, with some missing. The repertoire consists of 2,500 to 3,000 clones, with 26% occurring once and the leading ten covering 4.4%. Overall study results and limits: Same-patient CSF and blood CD4+ T cell clonotypes included HCRT-specific and TRIB2-specific autoreactive ones. Reportedly, autoreactive clonotypes were serially detected in patients' blood but not controls'.

The sequencing input was cultured CD4+ T cells from cerebrospinal fluid. The V and J genes are TRBV6-5 and TRBJ2-7, with D unclear. The TCR sequence derives from a human donor with narcolepsy. The CDR3 spells CASFDRYEQYF. CDR3 sequence (DNA): TGTGCCAGCTTTGACCGGTATGAGCAGTACTTC.